This T cell receptor beta chain was retrieved from a study of blood T cell repertoires in COVID-19. From germline, CDR1 is SGHTA and CDR2 FQGNSA. V lost 7 bases to trimming and J lost 5 bases; unmatched junction nucleotides: 9. The CDR3 covers 15 residues. The data were produced by immunoSEQ multiplex PCR, yet TCRdb's version contains in-frame clones alone and is incomplete. This sample has approximately 310,000 clones, with about nine tenths found just once. Source material: PBMCs or T cells enriched from blood (not recorded which). The V gene is TRBV7-2, the J gene TRBJ1-5; 9 bases fit TRBD1. The TCR sequence derives from a man in his 60s who had recovered from COVID-19. In DNA, the CDR3 is TGTGCCAGCAATACACGACAGGGGGTGGATCAGCCCCAGCATTTT. Protein: CASNTRQGVDQPQHF.